These T cell receptor beta chains were read from a single sample in a study of blood T cell repertoires in COVID-19. Libraries were prepared by immunoSEQ multiplex PCR; TCRdb keeps only in-frame clonotypes and omits some of them. The data hold approximately 300,000 clones, with around 90% observed a single time. Source material: peripheral blood. The source of these receptors is a woman in her 40s with acute or convalescent COVID-19. The CDR3 runs from the conserved cysteine through the conserved F or W. A D gene is named only where the DNA matches it firmly. Expanded clones get a size class; other rows say once, few or many, or leave the size out.

abundance: NA
d_gene: NA
v_gene: TRBV6-5
j_gene: TRBJ1-5
CDR3nt: TGTGCCAGCAGTTTAAACAGGGGCAATCAGCCCCAGCATTTT
CDR3aa: CASSLNRGNQPQHF

abundance: NA
d_gene: NA
v_gene: TRBV5-1
j_gene: TRBJ2-3
CDR3nt: TGCGCCAGCAGGCCAGTCCAGGGTAGCACAGATACGCAGTATTTT
CDR3aa: CASRPVQGSTDTQYF

abundance: NA
d_gene: TRBD1
v_gene: TRBV19
j_gene: TRBJ1-1
CDR3nt: TGTGCCAGTAGCCTGCTCTCAGGGGGCGGCACTGAAGCTTTCTTT
CDR3aa: CASSLLSGGGTEAFF

abundance: NA
d_gene: TRBD1
v_gene: TRBV5-1
j_gene: TRBJ1-3
CDR3nt: TGCGCCAGCAGCTCGGGGACAGCTGGAAACACCATATATTTT
CDR3aa: CASSSGTAGNTIYF

abundance: NA
d_gene: NA
v_gene: TRBV19
j_gene: TRBJ1-1
CDR3nt: TGTGCCAGTAGTACCCAGGGAAGCCCTGAAGCTTTCTTT
CDR3aa: CASSTQGSPEAFF

abundance: NA
d_gene: NA
v_gene: TRBV10-3
j_gene: TRBJ2-2
CDR3nt: TGTGCCATCGGCAGGACGAACACCGGGGAGCTGTTTTTT
CDR3aa: CAIGRTNTGELFF

abundance: NA
d_gene: TRBD1
v_gene: TRBV6-5
j_gene: TRBJ2-3
CDR3nt: TGTGCCAGCAGAGCCGGACAGGGAAAAAAAAATACGCAGTATTTT
CDR3aa: CASRAGQGKKNTQYF

abundance: NA
d_gene: TRBD2
v_gene: TRBV18
j_gene: TRBJ2-1
CDR3nt: TGTGCCAGCTCCCCGGGACTAGCGGGGGGAAATGAGCAGTTCTTC
CDR3aa: CASSPGLAGGNEQFF

abundance: NA
d_gene: TRBD1
v_gene: TRBV23-1
j_gene: TRBJ1-1
CDR3nt: TGCGCCAGCAGTCAATCAAGGGGACAGGGGGAGACTGAAGCTTTCTTT
CDR3aa: CASSQSRGQGETEAFF

abundance: NA
d_gene: TRBD1
v_gene: TRBV4-1
j_gene: TRBJ1-5
CDR3nt: TGCGCCAGCAGCCAAGATAGTACAGGGGGGCGGGCTAATCAGCCCCAGCATTTT
CDR3aa: CASSQDSTGGRANQPQHF

abundance: once
d_gene: TRBD1
v_gene: TRBV6-5
j_gene: TRBJ1-2
CDR3nt: TGTGCCAGCAGTCGTACAGGGGTGAAAGATGGCTACACCTTC
CDR3aa: CASSRTGVKDGYTF

abundance: NA
d_gene: NA
v_gene: TRBV6-1
j_gene: TRBJ1-5
CDR3nt: TGTGCCAGCAGTGAAAGATATCTACCCCAGCATTTT
CDR3aa: CASSERYLPQHF

abundance: NA
d_gene: TRBD1
v_gene: TRBV4-1
j_gene: TRBJ1-1
CDR3nt: TGCGCCAGCCGTTGGACAGGGGTGAACACTGAAGCTTTCTTT
CDR3aa: CASRWTGVNTEAFF

abundance: once
d_gene: NA
v_gene: TRBV28
j_gene: TRBJ1-1
CDR3nt: TGTGCCAGCAGTGTCCTGAGGGTTGAAGCTTTCTTT
CDR3aa: CASSVLRVEAFF

abundance: NA
d_gene: NA
v_gene: TRBV29-1
j_gene: TRBJ1-4
CDR3nt: TGCAGCGTTGAAGATCACGGGGATGAGGAAGAAAAACTGTTTTTT
CDR3aa: CSVEDHGDEEEKLFF

abundance: NA
d_gene: TRBD1
v_gene: TRBV2
j_gene: TRBJ2-4
CDR3nt: TGTGCCAGCAGTGGGACAGGGCGTAACATTCAGTACTTC
CDR3aa: CASSGTGRNIQYF

abundance: few
d_gene: NA
v_gene: TRBV7-2
j_gene: TRBJ1-5
CDR3nt: TGTGCCAGCAGCTTAGGGGGCGGCAAGCCCCAGCATTTT
CDR3aa: CASSLGGGKPQHF